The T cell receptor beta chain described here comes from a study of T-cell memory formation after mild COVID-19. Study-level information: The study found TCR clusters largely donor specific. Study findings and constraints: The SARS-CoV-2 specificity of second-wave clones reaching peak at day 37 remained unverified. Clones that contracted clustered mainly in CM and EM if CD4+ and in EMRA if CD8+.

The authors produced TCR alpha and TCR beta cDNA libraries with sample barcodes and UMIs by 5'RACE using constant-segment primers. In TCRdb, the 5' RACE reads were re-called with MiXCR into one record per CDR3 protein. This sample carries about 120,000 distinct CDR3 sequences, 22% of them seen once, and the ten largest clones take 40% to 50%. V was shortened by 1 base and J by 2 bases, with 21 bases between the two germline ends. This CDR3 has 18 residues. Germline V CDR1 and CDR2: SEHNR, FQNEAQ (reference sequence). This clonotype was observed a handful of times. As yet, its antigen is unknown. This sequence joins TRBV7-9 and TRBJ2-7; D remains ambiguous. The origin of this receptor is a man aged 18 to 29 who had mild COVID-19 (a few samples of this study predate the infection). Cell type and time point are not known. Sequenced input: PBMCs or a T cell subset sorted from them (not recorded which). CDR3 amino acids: CASSLGPDERRWTYEQYF. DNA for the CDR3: TGTGCCAGCAGCTTAGGCCCCGATGAGCGTCGGTGGACCTACGAGCAGTACTTC.